The clone carrying this T cell receptor beta chain showed up just a few times. Germline V lookup: CDR1 SEHNR, CDR2 FQNEAQ (reference sequence). The CDR3 totals 17 residues. V was pared by 8 bases and J by 4 bases, with 26 bases between. Using its own MiXCR run on the 5' RACE reads, TCRdb lists one record per CDR3 protein. The sample includes hundreds of thousands of distinct CDR3 sequences, roughly 13% of them seen just once. This specimen comes from a study of T cells after yellow fever vaccination. The starting material was PBMCs, obtained on the day of the yellow fever booster vaccination. V and J are TRBV7-9 and TRBJ2-5, with D unclear. This TCR was recovered from a young man who received the YFV17D yellow fever vaccine. CDR3 in amino acids: CASGPWLLETNGETQYF. Here the CDR3 DNA reads TGTGCCAGCGGCCCCTGGCTTCTGGAGACGAACGGAGAGACCCAGTACTTC.